What follows are 19 T cell receptor beta chains derived from one specimen sequenced in a study of T cell responses to AZD1222 COVID-19 vaccine. TCRdb keeps only in-frame clones here, not all; method: immunoSEQ multiplex PCR. The sample carries 100,000 to 150,000 clones, 88% recorded once. The sequenced sample was peripheral blood, obtained on day 0 of AZD1222 vaccination. The receptors stem from an adult in good health.

This clone was detected only a few times. The chain joins TRBV6-2 or TRBV6-3 to TRBJ2-1; 9 positions match TRBD1. The CDR3 loop spans 15 amino acids. V lost 5 bases and J lost 8; bases outside the gene matches: 10. CDR1 is MNHEY, CDR2 SVGEGT, per germline. The chain's CDR3 is CASSPTGGSVDEQFF. CDR3 nucleotide sequence: TGTGCCAGCAGTCCCACAGGGGGCAGTGTCGATGAGCAGTTCTTC.

The chain combines TRBV6-2 or TRBV6-3 with TRBJ1-1; weak D call: TRBD1 (6 bases). The CDR3 loop spans 13 amino acids. The V gene's germline CDR1 is MNHEY and CDR2 SVGEGT. The ends were cut back, 5 bases at V and 1 base at J, with 8 bases in the middle. The CDR3 sequence is CASSTQGNTEAFF. The DNA for the CDR3 is TGTGCCAGCAGTACACAGGGGAACACTGAAGCTTTCTTT.

This clone is a singleton in its sample. The chain couples TRBV6-5 to TRBJ1-3; D gene ambiguous. Trimming took off 0 bases at V and 0 bases at J, with 9 bases between the two ends. This CDR3 comprises 16 residues. Germline lookup yields CDR1 MNHEY and CDR2 SVGAGI. This CDR3 is CASSYSGHHSGNTIYF. The CDR3 DNA sequence: TGTGCCAGCAGTTACTCCGGGCACCACTCTGGAAACACCATATATTTT.

The rearrangement uses TRBV6-5 and TRBJ1-5; no clear D gene. The CDR3 has 15 residues. Germline CDR1 is MNHEY and CDR2 is SVGAGI. The V end lost 6 bases, the J end lost 0 bases, and 12 bases lay between the germline ends. CDR3 in DNA: TGTGCCAGCAGCCAATCACTATATAGCAATCAGCCCCAGCATTTT. As protein: CASSQSLYSNQPQHF.

This chain uses TRBV7-8 with TRBJ1-6; D is uncertain. The germline gives CDR1 SGHVS, CDR2 FQNEAQ. Trimming took 4 bases from V and 8 from J, leaving 18 bases between them. The CDR3 is 16 residues long. Written as DNA, the CDR3 is TGTGCCAGCAGCTCCCGGTTATTCCAGATTGATTCACCCCTCCACTTT. Its translation is CASSSRLFQIDSPLHF.

The chain combines TRBV6-5 with TRBJ2-5; maybe TRBD2 (6 bases). Trimming cost V 0 bases and J 2 bases, with 10 bases left between them. Germline V gene lookup returns CDR1 MNHEY and CDR2 SVGAGI. This CDR3 contains 15 residues. The CDR3, as DNA: TGTGCCAGCAGTTACTCGCGGCGGGGTCAAGAGACCCAGTACTTC. Translation gives CASSYSRRGQETQYF.

The chain recombines TRBV4-2 with TRBJ1-3; D unresolved. This CDR3 is 15 amino acids long. Per germline, CDR1 LGHNA and CDR2 YNFKEQ. V was cut by 0 bases and J by 0 bases, with 6 bases left in between. In DNA, the CDR3 is TGTGCCAGCAGCCAAGATAGCACCTCTGGAAACACCATATATTTT. Translated, it gives CASSQDSTSGNTIYF.

V and J are TRBV7-9 and TRBJ2-5; D uncertain. V gave up 2 bases and J gave up 7 bases, with 11 bases separating them. Per germline, CDR1 SEHNR and CDR2 FQNEAQ (reference sequence). The CDR3 loop spans 13 amino acids. The CDR3 DNA sequence: TGTGCCAGCAGCTTAAAGGCCACCCCGACCCAGTACTTC. It specifies CASSLKATPTQYF.

The chain carries TRBV27 and TRBJ2-1, with D possibly matching TRBD2 (6 bases). CDR3 length equals 13 residues. V was shortened by 5 bases and J by 9 bases, with 14 bases between the two germline ends. Germline V CDR1 and CDR2: MNHEY, SMNVEV (reference sequence). CDR3: CASSLEVGGEQFF. CDR3 sequence (DNA): TGTGCCAGCAGTCTGGAGGTCGGGGGTGAGCAGTTCTTC.

There are a few counts of this clone. This chain connects TRBV2 to TRBJ1-6; 8 bases are a match to TRBD1. The length of the CDR3 is 15 residues. Per germline, CDR1 SNHLY and CDR2 FYNNEI. V dropped 4 bases and J dropped 8; count of bases not matched to a gene: 7. CDR3 amino acids: CASSGPTGADSPLHF. The CDR3 DNA is TGTGCCAGCAGTGGACCGACAGGGGCTGATTCACCCCTCCACTTT.

The genes are TRBV11-2 and TRBJ2-5; 12 bases align to TRBD1. CDR3 size: 18 residues. Germline values: CDR1 SGHAT, CDR2 FQNNGV. Unmatched junction bases numbered 15, after V lost 5 bases and J lost 5 bases. CDR3 sequence reads: CASSPRSGTGGYGETQYF. The CDR3 DNA follows: TGTGCCAGCAGCCCTCGCTCCGGGACAGGGGGCTATGGGGAGACCCAGTACTTC.

The chain carries TRBV10-3 and TRBJ1-1; D may be TRBD1 (6 bases). Germline values: CDR1 ENHRY, CDR2 SYGVKD. V gave up 6 bases and J gave up 2 bases, with 13 bases separating them. The CDR3 has 14 residues. In nucleotides, the CDR3 is TGTGCCATCAGCACAGGGAATCTAAACACTGAAGCTTTCTTT. It is translated as CAISTGNLNTEAFF.

The V call is TRBV23-1, the J call TRBJ2-7; TRBD2 agrees at 9 bases. TRBV23-1 is an open reading frame, and its role is uncertain. J was trimmed by 1 base and V by 11 bases; bases with no gene match: 9. The CDR3 loop spans 14 amino acids. The CDR3 DNA reads TGCGCCGGGAAAACTAGCGGGCTTTCCTACGAGCAGTACTTC. Its translation is CAGKTSGLSYEQYF.

For the CDR3, the DNA is TGTGCCAGCAGCCGGGAGCTATCCTACGAGCAGTACTTC. Amino acid sequence: CASSRELSYEQYF. The rearrangement uses TRBV11-2 and TRBJ2-7; maybe TRBD2 (6 bases). CDR3 length: 13 residues. V dropped 5 bases and J dropped 1 base, with 9 bases sitting between them. From germline, CDR1 is SGHAT and CDR2 FQNNGV.

This chain links TRBV11-2 with TRBJ2-7; D may be TRBD2 (6 bases). The CDR3 extends over 13 amino acids. V dropped 7 bases and J dropped 3 bases, with 13 bases sitting between them. From germline, CDR1 is SGHAT and CDR2 FQNNGV. The CDR3, as DNA: TGTGCCAGCACCTTGGCGGGGAGCTACGAGCAGTACTTC. Translated: CASTLAGSYEQYF.

This sequence joins TRBV2 and TRBJ2-7; no clear D gene. Trimming left V 2 bases short and J 2 bases short, with 4 bases between. Germline CDR1 and CDR2: SNHLY and FYNNEI. The CDR3 sequence is 12 residues long. The CDR3 DNA follows: TGTGCCAGCAGTGAACAGACCTACGAGCAGTACTTC. Residues: CASSEQTYEQYF.

V gene TRBV27 combines with J gene TRBJ2-7, with 7 bases aligning to TRBD1. The CDR3 contains 14 residues. Germline V gene data show CDR1 as MNHEY and CDR2 as SMNVEV (reference sequence). V was clipped by 5 bases and J by 2 bases; unmatched bases: 6. CDR3 coding DNA: TGTGCCAGCAGTCCAGCCGGGACAGCCTACGAGCAGTACTTC. Translated: CASSPAGTAYEQYF.

Details on this clone: The same CDR3 arises from other DNA sequences in this sample as well. The V call is TRBV18, the J call TRBJ2-3; D not resolved. Germline V lookup: CDR1 KGHSH, CDR2 LQKENI. V lost 3 bases and J lost 1, with 5 bases in between. CDR3 length: 13 amino acids. For the CDR3, the DNA is TGTGCCAGCTCACCTACCGGCACAGATACGCAGTATTTT. Residues: CASSPTGTDTQYF.

A single count supports this clone. V and J are TRBV6-2 or TRBV6-3 and TRBJ2-3, with 7 bases matching TRBD2. Unmatched junction bases numbered 6, after V lost 0 bases and J lost 6 bases. The CDR3 contains 15 residues. The germline gives CDR1 MNHEY, CDR2 SVGEGT. The CDR3 DNA sequence: TGTGCCAGCAGTTACTCGGCGGGAGATTGGGATACGCAGTATTTT. Translating it yields CASSYSAGDWDTQYF.